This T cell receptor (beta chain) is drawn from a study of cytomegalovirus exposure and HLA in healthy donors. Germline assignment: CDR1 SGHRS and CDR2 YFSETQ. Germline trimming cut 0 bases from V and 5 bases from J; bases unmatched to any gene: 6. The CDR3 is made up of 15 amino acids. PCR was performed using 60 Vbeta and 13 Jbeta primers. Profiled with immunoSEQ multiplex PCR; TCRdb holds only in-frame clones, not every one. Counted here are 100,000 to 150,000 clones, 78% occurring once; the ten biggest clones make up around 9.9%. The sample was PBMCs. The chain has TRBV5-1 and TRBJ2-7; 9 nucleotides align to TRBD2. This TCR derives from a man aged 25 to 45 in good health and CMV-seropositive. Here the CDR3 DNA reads TGCGCCAGCAGCTTGGGGCTAGCGGGAACCGACGAGCAGTACTTC. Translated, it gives CASSLGLAGTDEQYF.